This T cell receptor (beta chain) was sequenced in a study of blood T cell repertoires in COVID-19. Study overall: Acute and convalescent COVID-19 samples came from the United States, Italy and Spain. Sample material is recorded as cDNA or gDNA derived from T cells, B-cell-depleted T cells, or PBMCs.

TCRdb's copy holds only in-frame clones and misses some; the assay was immunoSEQ multiplex PCR. The sample shows about 420,000 clones, about 87% of them seen only once. V shed 3 bases and J shed 2 bases, with 7 bases lying between them. The CDR3 loop spans 13 amino acids. The rearrangement joins TRBV12-3 or TRBV12-4 to TRBJ1-2, with unresolved D. This sequence originates from a man between 18 and 29 years old with COVID-19, enrolled during active disease. Sequenced material: peripheral blood. The CDR3 loop is CASSFELNYGYTF. The CDR3 nucleotides are TGTGCCAGCAGTTTCGAGTTGAACTATGGCTACACCTTC.